This T cell receptor (beta chain) stems from a study of T cells after yellow fever vaccination (dated by TCRdb to the late 2010s). Notes on the research overall: The SMART-Seq v4 Ultra Low Input RNA kit was used to prepare libraries from fractions with low cell numbers. To track T-cell clones before and after primary and booster YFV17D yellow fever vaccination, bulk TCR alpha and beta repertoires were sequenced longitudinally. Bulk PBMC replicates and cell subsets were isolated from blood drawn at multiple timepoints before and after both primary and secondary immunization. Two healthy male donors, one aged 18 to 30 and one aged 30 to 40 years, made up the cohort.

The sample's treatment or condition label, in plain terms: live attenuated yellow fever vaccine strain. At each blood-draw timepoint, two biological replicates of bulk PBMCs were collected. A standard Ficoll-Paque protocol was used to isolate PBMCs from peripheral blood. RNA was extracted with TriZol from bulk PBMCs, CD4 and CD8 fractions, and dextramer-positive and dextramer-negative fractions. The table lists this clonotype with a few counts. Its antigen target is currently unknown. No base-level quality is on record; no much larger clone is a single base apart. Synthesis of TCR cDNA relied on 5'RACE template switching, a step that introduced a universal primer site along with unique molecular identifiers. Priming of cDNA synthesis was performed from both the TCR alpha and TCR beta constant segments. Libraries were amplified in two PCR steps, with sample barcodes and sequencing adapters added in the second step. Sequencing of libraries was done on Illumina HiSeq 2500 (2x100 bp) or NovaSeq (2x150 bp). The published analysis was carried out like this. MIGEC was used to demultiplex reads and collapse the reads into UMI consensus sequences, and MiXCR was used for V(D)J alignment. Clonotypes responding to the vaccine were identified with edgeR on replicate PBMC samples, with the criteria of FDR below 0.01 and a log2 fold change above 5 up to day 15. CD4 or CD8 identity was assigned to each bulk clonotype according to whether the clonotype was present at higher abundance in the sequenced CD4 repertoire or the sequenced CD8 repertoire. The public sequencing data were trimmed at Q25 with fastp and processed into clonotypes with MiXCR by TCRdb, which kept only in-frame beta chains. CDR3 protein duplicates are merged, each entry listing the most common genes and DNA. TCRdb's processing, not the authors', yielded these V and J calls. The sample data list about 550,000 distinct CDR3 sequences, and about a fifth of these were observed just once. The ten largest clones take up more than 13% of the sample.

What the study reported, not specific to this receptor: Compared with the primary T-cell response, the secondary T-cell response was faster but weaker, reaching its peak on day 5 rather than on day 15. Computational filtering was required because FACS-sorted repertoires could contain abundant contaminating clonotypes from the bulk population. Because the study included only a couple of donors, the extent to which the findings can be generalized is limited. After the booster, most clones that had expanded after primary vaccination were detected again (around 96% of CD4 and around 88% of CD8), suggesting broad maintenance of memory. A small fraction of clonotypes appeared in both the CD4 and CD8 compartments, likely as a result of convergent recombination.

The material was PBMCs, obtained 15 days after the yellow fever booster vaccination. The TCR comes from a man under 40 who received the YFV17D yellow fever vaccine.

In nucleotides, the sequence is TGTGCCAGCAGCTTAGCCCGGGTCCGAGACGAGCAGTACTTC. Its protein product is CASSLARVRDEQYF. The chain uses TRBV7-2 and TRBJ2-7; too little of a D gene remains to name it. According to the germline V gene, CDR1 reads SGHTA and CDR2 reads FQGNSA. Trimming at the junction amounts to 0 bases on V and 5 bases on J, and the germline ends lie 11 bases apart. Counted from cysteine to phenylalanine, this CDR3 has 14 amino acids. The DNA shown is the 42-base CDR3, in frame from base 1.